These 15 T cell receptor beta chains originate from one sample sequenced in a study of T cells in Graves' hyperthyroidism and ophthalmopathy. TCR beta CDR3 regions were amplified from RNA transcripts. An initial round of RT-PCR targeting the TCR CDR3 relied on the HTBI primer set. One entry per CDR3 protein results from TCRdb running MiXCR on the multiplex PCR reads. The repertoire consists of 500,000 to 650,000 distinct CDR3 sequences, with 12% to 15% occurring once and the leading ten covering roughly 14%. The sample consisted of blood. These receptors were collected from a woman in her thirties or forties with Graves' hyperthyroidism.

The V call is TRBV3-1, the J call TRBJ2-5; no reliable D call. This CDR3 comprises 15 residues. Per the germline V gene, CDR1 is LGHDT and CDR2 is YNNKEL (reference sequence). V shed 0 bases and J shed 0 bases, with 8 bases lying between them. The CDR3 loop reads CASSQDPRYQETQYF. CDR3 nucleotide sequence: TGTGCCAGCAGCCAAGATCCGCGGTACCAAGAGACCCAGTACTTC.

This clonotype was counted many times. The chain combines TRBV20-1 with TRBJ1-1; D is possibly TRBD1 (6 bases). The CDR3 is 14 amino acids. Per germline, CDR1 DFQATT and CDR2 SNEGSKA (reference sequence). Trimming cost V 3 bases and J 4 bases, with 15 bases left between them. The CDR3 bases are TGCAGTGCTAGCAGGGGTCCTTTTGGCACTGAAGCTTTCTTT. This translates into CSASRGPFGTEAFF.

This clonotype was seen a handful of times. The chain carries TRBV20-1 and TRBJ2-2, with TRBD1 identical over 10 bases. Germline lookup yields CDR1 DFQATT and CDR2 SNEGSKA (reference sequence). The CDR3 consists of 20 residues. The V and J ends lost 0 bases and 0 bases, in that order; junction bases with no gene match: 13. The DNA of the CDR3 is TGCAGTGCTAGAGATTTAGGATCCGGGACAGGGGTCACGAACACCGGGGAGCTGTTTTTT. Translated: CSARDLGSGTGVTNTGELFF.

The rearrangement uses TRBV28 and TRBJ1-2; D is perhaps TRBD1 (5 bases). Germline V gene data show CDR1 as MDHEN and CDR2 as SYDVKM. V was shortened by 8 bases and J by 8 bases, with 12 bases between the two germline ends. This CDR3 spans 11 amino acids. The CDR3, as DNA: TGTGCCAGCCGGGAGGGGCGCGGCTACACCTTC. Its translation is CASREGRGYTF.

The CDR3 sequence is CASSQGSGGSYEQYF. DNA for the CDR3: TGCGCCAGCAGCCAGGGTTCAGGGGGGTCCTACGAGCAGTACTTC. The genes are TRBV4-1 and TRBJ2-7; possibly TRBD1 for D (7 bases). Germline CDR1 and CDR2: MGHRA and YSYEKL. The CDR3 runs to 15 residues. Deletions cut 3 bases from V and 1 base from J, with 13 bases between.

This clonotype was picked up many times. CDR3 protein: CAKTSGRSETQYF. Here the CDR3 DNA reads TGTGCCAAGACTAGCGGGAGGTCAGAGACCCAGTACTTC. This chain links TRBV2 with TRBJ2-5; 13 bases line up with TRBD2. With V trimmed by 10 bases and J by 4 bases, 3 bases remained unmatched. There are 13 residues in the CDR3. Germline V lookup: CDR1 SNHLY, CDR2 FYNNEI.

This clonotype was seen at least ten times. The chain joins TRBV20-1 to TRBJ2-3, with D perhaps matching TRBD2 (5 bases). This CDR3 contains 14 residues. CDR1 DFQATT and CDR2 SNEGSKA come from the germline V gene (reference sequence). Trimming pared 3 bases from V and 2 bases from J, leaving 12 bases between. The CDR3 is CSASIQDSTDTQYF. The CDR3 DNA reads as TGCAGTGCTAGTATCCAGGACTCCACAGATACGCAGTATTTT.

This clonotype was seen a handful of times. V is TRBV19 and J is TRBJ1-1; 7 positions agree with TRBD1. The CDR3 runs 13 residues. Trimming cost V 7 bases and J 4 bases; bases outside gene matches: 6. The V gene's germline CDR1 is LNHDA and CDR2 SQIVND (reference sequence). The CDR3 nucleotides are TGTGCCAGTAAGGACAGGTGGAGCACTGAAGCTTTCTTT. This sequence encodes CASKDRWSTEAFF.

This clonotype was picked up many times. The gene calls are TRBV2 and TRBJ2-7, with 16 bases aligning to TRBD2. Germline CDR1 reads SNHLY; CDR2 reads FYNNEI. The CDR3 sequence is 18 residues long. Trimming took 2 bases from V and 2 from J; bases not matched to a gene: 6. CDR3 sequence (DNA): TGTGCCAGCAGTGAAATACGGGGACTAGCGGGAGGGCCCTACGAGCAGTACTTC. Residues: CASSEIRGLAGGPYEQYF. The variable domain in full, with the rest retrieved from reference TRBV2 and TRBJ2-7, is EPEVTQTPSHQVTQMGQEVILRCVPISNHLYFYWYRQILGQKVEFLVSFYNNEISEKSEIFDDQFSVERPDGSNFTLKIRSTKLEDSAMYFCASSEIRGLAGGPYEQYFGPGTRLTVT.

About this clonotype: With a much larger clone just one base away, this may be a read error. The rearrangement joins TRBV11-2 to TRBJ2-1; D is undetermined. Trimming pared 0 bases from V and 11 bases from J, leaving 14 bases between. CDR3 size: 14 residues. Germline-derived CDR1 and CDR2 are SGHAT and FQNNGV. CDR3 in DNA: TGTGCCAGCAGCTTAGAAGGTGGGCTGGATAAGCAGTTCTTC. Protein product: CASSLEGGLDKQFF.

This clonotype showed up many times. CDR3 coding DNA: TGCAGTGCTAGAGACGAGACTAGCGGGATATACAATGAGCAGTTCTTC. Translation: CSARDETSGIYNEQFF. The chain uses TRBV20-1 and TRBJ2-1, with 11 bases aligning to TRBD2. There are 16 residues in the CDR3. Looked up from germline, CDR1 is DFQATT and CDR2 is SNEGSKA (reference sequence). With V trimmed by 0 bases and J by 4 bases, 5 bases remained unmatched.

This chain joins TRBV4-2 and TRBJ2-7; D might be TRBD2 (6 bases). CDR3 size: 17 residues. CDR1 is LGHNA and CDR2 is YNFKEQ in the germline V gene. V was cut by 0 bases and J by 2 bases, with 17 bases left in between. The CDR3 bases are TGTGCCAGCAGCCAAGATATAGGTAGCGGCCCTACCTACGAGCAGTACTTC. Translating gives CASSQDIGSGPTYEQYF.

There are many counts of this clonotype. The CDR3 DNA follows: TGTGCCAGCAGCCGGTCAGCGGGAGGGTACACCGGGGAGCTGTTTTTT. Translated, it gives CASSRSAGGYTGELFF. The chain employs TRBV14 and TRBJ2-2, with 10 bases matching TRBD2. Trimming cost V 4 bases and J 3 bases; bases outside gene matches: 5. CDR3 size: 16 residues. CDR1 and CDR2 (germline): SGHDN, FVKESK.

This chain uses TRBV5-1 with TRBJ2-7, with 11 bases matching TRBD1. The V segment lost 4 bases and the J segment 2 bases; nucleotides outside the gene matches: 5. The CDR3 totals 15 residues. Germline values: CDR1 SGHRS, CDR2 YFSETQ. The CDR3 region is CASSIGQGATYEQYF. The CDR3 nucleotides are TGCGCCAGCAGCATCGGACAGGGGGCCACCTACGAGCAGTACTTC.

This clonotype was counted between two and nine times. The genes are TRBV18 and TRBJ1-2; D is possibly TRBD1 (6 bases). V lost 3 bases and J lost 3, with 8 bases in between. Germline CDR1 and CDR2: KGHSH and LQKENI. The length of the CDR3 is 13 residues. As DNA, the CDR3 is TGTGCCAGCTCACCTTCAGGGGACTATGGCTACACCTTC. Its protein is CASSPSGDYGYTF.